The rows below give T cell receptor beta chains drawn from one sample of a study of T cell responses to AZD1222 COVID-19 vaccine. Method: immunoSEQ multiplex PCR; TCRdb's copy keeps in-frame clones and lacks some. The sample records about 92,000 clones, approximately 90% being singletons. The specimen comprised peripheral blood, sampled on day 0 of AZD1222 vaccination. The source is an adult in good health. CDR3s include the opening cysteine and the closing phenylalanine or tryptophan. The D gene is left open where the match is weak. Not every row has a clone size; where given, it reads once, few, many or a size class.

abundance	v_gene	d_gene	j_gene	CDR3aa	CDR3nt
NA	TRBV5-1	TRBD1	TRBJ1-4	CASSLRQGAEKLFF	TGCGCCAGCAGCCTCAGACAGGGGGCGGAAAAACTGTTTTTT
NA	TRBV19	TRBD1	TRBJ2-5	CASSITDRGGQETQYF	TGTGCCAGTAGTATCACCGACAGGGGGGGTCAAGAGACCCAGTACTTC
few	TRBV19	NA	TRBJ1-1	CASCSTQAVNTEAFF	TGTGCCAGTTGTTCTACACAGGCAGTGAACACTGAAGCTTTCTTT
once	TRBV5-1	NA	TRBJ1-1	CASSPRAGANKNTEAFF	TGCGCCAGCAGCCCGAGGGCAGGGGCTAATAAGAACACTGAAGCTTTCTTT
NA	TRBV5-6	TRBD1	TRBJ1-5	CASSSRTGDASNQPQHF	TGTGCCAGCAGCTCCCGGACAGGGGATGCCAGCAATCAGCCCCAGCATTTT
NA	TRBV5-1	NA	TRBJ1-2	CASSSDGGLGYTF	TGCGCCAGCAGCTCCGATGGCGGGTTGGGCTACACCTTC
NA	TRBV2	TRBD1	TRBJ1-1	CASSEGQGLRAFF	TGTGCCAGCAGTGAAGGACAGGGGCTACGAGCTTTCTTT
NA	TRBV27	TRBD1	TRBJ2-2	CASQLFAGTGGSGELFF	TGTGCCAGCCAGCTATTCGCCGGGACAGGCGGAAGCGGGGAGCTGTTTTTT
NA	TRBV5-5	TRBD1	TRBJ1-2	CASSLAGQATNYGYTF	TGTGCCAGCAGCTTGGCGGGACAGGCGACTAACTATGGCTACACCTTC
NA	TRBV4-2	NA	TRBJ1-6	CASSQDLGTPGSSYNSPLHF	TGTGCCAGCAGCCAAGATCTGGGAACACCAGGCAGCTCCTATAATTCACCCCTCCACTTT
NA	TRBV2	NA	TRBJ2-5	CASSEGRSGETQYF	TGTGCCAGCAGTGAAGGCAGGTCGGGGGAGACCCAGTACTTC
NA	TRBV19	TRBD2	TRBJ2-7	CASRTSGDSYEQYF	TGTGCCAGTAGGACTAGCGGGGACTCCTACGAGCAGTACTTC
NA	TRBV7-3	NA	TRBJ2-3	CASSSLNSGDTQYF	TGTGCCAGCAGCTCCCTAAACTCAGGAGATACGCAGTATTTT